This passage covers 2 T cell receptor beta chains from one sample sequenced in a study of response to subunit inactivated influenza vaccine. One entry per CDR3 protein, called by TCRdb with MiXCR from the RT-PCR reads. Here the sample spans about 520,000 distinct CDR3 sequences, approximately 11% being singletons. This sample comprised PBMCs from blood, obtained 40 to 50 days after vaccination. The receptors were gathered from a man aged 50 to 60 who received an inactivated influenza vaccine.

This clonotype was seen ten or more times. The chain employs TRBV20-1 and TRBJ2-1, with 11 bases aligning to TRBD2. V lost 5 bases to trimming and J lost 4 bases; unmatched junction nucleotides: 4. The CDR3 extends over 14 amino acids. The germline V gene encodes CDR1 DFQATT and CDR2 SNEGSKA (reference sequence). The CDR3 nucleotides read TGCAGTGCTTATAGCGGGAGGGGTTACAATGAGCAGTTCTTC. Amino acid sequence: CSAYSGRGYNEQFF.

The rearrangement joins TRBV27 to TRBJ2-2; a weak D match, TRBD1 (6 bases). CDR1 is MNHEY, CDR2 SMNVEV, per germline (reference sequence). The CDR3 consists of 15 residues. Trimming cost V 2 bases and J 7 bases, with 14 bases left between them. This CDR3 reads CASSLQGRGIGELFF. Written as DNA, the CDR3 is TGTGCCAGCAGTTTACAGGGCAGGGGTATCGGGGAGCTGTTTTTT.